This T cell receptor (beta chain) was sequenced in a study of T cells in Graves' hyperthyroidism and ophthalmopathy. Study findings and constraints: Stable hyperthyroidism and ophthalmopathy were separated using 13 V-J signatures. The model identified upcoming ophthalmopathy a median approximately six months ahead of onset.

Points on this clonotype: Its antigen is not identified.

The source material, RNA transcripts, was used to amplify TCR beta CDR3 regions. Primed by the HTBI set, a first-round RT-PCR was run on the TCR CDR3. TCRdb itself ran the multiplex PCR reads through MiXCR, one entry per CDR3 protein. The table includes under 400,000 distinct CDR3 sequences, 15% to 17% detected once. The V end lost 4 bases, the J end lost 1 base, and 17 bases lay between the germline ends. The CDR3 has 16 residues. The germline V gene has CDR1 SGHDT and CDR2 YYEEEE. When hyperthyroidism was first diagnosed, the blood sample was taken, preceding any ophthalmopathy symptoms. From approximately 9.3 ml of fresh peripheral blood, PBMCs were isolated.

J is TRBJ2-5 and V is TRBV5-6, with D possibly matching TRBD1 (6 bases). The TCR sequence derives from a woman aged 18-29 years with Graves' hyperthyroidism that later progressed to Graves' ophthalmopathy. The source material was blood. The CDR3 region has the DNA TGTGCCAGCAGCGCCGACAGGACGATTTCCCAAGAGACCCAGTACTTC. It is translated as CASSADRTISQETQYF.